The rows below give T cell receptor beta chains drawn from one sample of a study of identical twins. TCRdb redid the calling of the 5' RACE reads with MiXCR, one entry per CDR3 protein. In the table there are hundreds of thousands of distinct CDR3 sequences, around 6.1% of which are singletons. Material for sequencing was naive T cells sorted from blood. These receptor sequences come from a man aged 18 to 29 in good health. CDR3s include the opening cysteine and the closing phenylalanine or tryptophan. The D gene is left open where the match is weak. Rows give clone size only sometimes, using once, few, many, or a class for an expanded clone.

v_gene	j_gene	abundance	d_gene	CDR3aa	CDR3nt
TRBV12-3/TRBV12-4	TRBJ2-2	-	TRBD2	CASSSPSGIRVFAGELFF	TGTGCCAGCAGTTCCCCTAGCGGGATAAGGGTGTTCGCCGGGGAGCTGTTTTTT
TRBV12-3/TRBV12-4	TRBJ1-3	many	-	CASSLELQGFIGNTIYF	TGTGCCAGCAGTTTAGAACTTCAGGGCTTCATAGGAAACACCATATATTTT
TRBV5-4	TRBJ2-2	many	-	CASSFGGELNTGELFF	TGTGCCAGCAGCTTCGGGGGAGAGCTCAACACCGGGGAGCTGTTTTTT
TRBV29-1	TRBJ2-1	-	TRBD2	CSVEGGGMSGEQFF	TGCAGCGTTGAAGGCGGGGGAATGTCGGGGGAGCAGTTCTTC
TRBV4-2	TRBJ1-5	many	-	CASSQEPLLRAANQPQHF	TGTGCCAGCAGCCAAGAACCTCTCTTGCGGGCAGCCAATCAGCCCCAGCATTTT
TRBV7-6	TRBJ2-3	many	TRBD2	CASSLEQGSGVPDTQYF	TGTGCCAGCAGCTTAGAGCAGGGAAGCGGGGTTCCAGATACGCAGTATTTT
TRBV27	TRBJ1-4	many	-	CASSSGLMNEKLFF	TGTGCCAGCAGTTCGGGACTGATGAATGAAAAACTGTTTTTT
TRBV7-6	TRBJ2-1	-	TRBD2	CASSSLPGTSGINEQFF	TGTGCCAGCAGCTCCCTCCCCGGGACTAGCGGAATCAATGAGCAGTTCTTC
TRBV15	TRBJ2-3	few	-	CATSRGEVSTDTQYF	TGTGCCACCAGCAGAGGGGAAGTTAGCACAGATACGCAGTATTTT
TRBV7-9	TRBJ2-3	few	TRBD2	CASSLGQSSGRTDTQYF	TGTGCCAGCAGCTTAGGCCAATCTAGCGGGCGCACAGATACGCAGTATTTT
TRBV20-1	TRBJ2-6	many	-	CSARRTGHDSSGANVLTF	TGCAGTGCTCGAAGAACGGGACACGATAGCTCTGGGGCCAACGTCCTGACTTTC
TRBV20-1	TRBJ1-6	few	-	CSARTGGGSRPLHF	TGCAGTGCTCGGACGGGCGGGGGGTCTCGGCCCCTCCACTTT
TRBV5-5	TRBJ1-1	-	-	CASSRGVRAEAFF	TGTGCCAGCAGTAGGGGGGTTCGGGCTGAAGCTTTCTTT
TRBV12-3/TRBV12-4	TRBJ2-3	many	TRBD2	CASSLGLAGGYARVVTSTDTQYF	TGTGCCAGCAGTTTAGGACTAGCGGGAGGCTACGCCAGGGTTGTCACTAGCACAGATACGCAGTATTTT
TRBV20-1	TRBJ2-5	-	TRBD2	CSARDWSAGEGYF	TGCAGTGCTAGAGATTGGAGTGCGGGGGAAGGGTACTTC
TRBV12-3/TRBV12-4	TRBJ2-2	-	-	CASKEGVWDTGELFF	TGTGCCAGCAAGGAGGGGGTGTGGGACACCGGGGAGCTGTTTTTT
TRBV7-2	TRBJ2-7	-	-	CASSPTQGSYEQYF	TGTGCCAGCAGTCCCACACAAGGCTCCTACGAGCAGTACTTC